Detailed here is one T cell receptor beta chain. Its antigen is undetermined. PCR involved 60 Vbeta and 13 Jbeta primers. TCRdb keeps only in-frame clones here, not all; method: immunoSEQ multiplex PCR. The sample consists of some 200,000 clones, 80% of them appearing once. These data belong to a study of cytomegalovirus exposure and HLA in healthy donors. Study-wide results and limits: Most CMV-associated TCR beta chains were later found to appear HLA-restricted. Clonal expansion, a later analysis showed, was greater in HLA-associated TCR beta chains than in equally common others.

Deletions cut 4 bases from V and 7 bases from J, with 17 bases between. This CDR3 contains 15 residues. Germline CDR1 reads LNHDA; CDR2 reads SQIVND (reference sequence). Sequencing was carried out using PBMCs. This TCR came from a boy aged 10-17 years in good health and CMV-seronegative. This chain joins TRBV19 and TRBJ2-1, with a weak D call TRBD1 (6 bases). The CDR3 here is CASSSSGHLRNEQFF. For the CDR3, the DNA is TGTGCCAGTAGTAGTTCGGGACACTTGAGAAATGAGCAGTTCTTC.